The source of this TCR beta chain is a study of blood T cell repertoires in COVID-19. Using immunoSEQ multiplex PCR, the repertoire was profiled, and TCRdb retains in-frame clones only, with some absent. The data show some 260,000 clones, with roughly 90% seen just once and approximately 0.8% held by the top ten. Germline trimming cut 0 bases from V and 7 bases from J; bases unmatched to any gene: 11. Germline V CDR1 and CDR2: SEHNR, FQNEAQ (reference sequence). The CDR3 is 16 amino acids. The sequencing sample was made of peripheral blood. This receptor was obtained from a woman aged 25 to 39 with acute or convalescent COVID-19. The chain links TRBV7-9 to TRBJ2-7, with 8 bases aligning to TRBD2. This CDR3 reads CASSLAGAGGLSEQYF. Here the CDR3 DNA reads TGTGCCAGCAGCTTAGCAGGCGCGGGAGGCCTCTCTGAGCAGTACTTC.